This note documents a single TCR beta chain sequence. Some clones are missing from TCRdb's copy, which holds only in-frame ones; the method was immunoSEQ multiplex PCR. The table has some 340,000 clones, approximately 86% seen once; the top ten hold 1.9%. Specified treatment: 15 to 20 received Ad26.COV2.S at low or high dose, single or two shots; several received placebo; per-sample allocation not given. Following the first vaccine or placebo injection, samples were taken on day 63. This specimen comes from a study of Ad26.COV2.S vaccination and SARS-CoV-2 variants. V lost 0 bases, J lost 5 bases, and 9 bases lay in between. From germline, CDR1 is SGHNT and CDR2 YYREEE (reference sequence). The CDR3 runs to 13 residues.

The chain links TRBV5-4 to TRBJ2-7; D is perhaps TRBD1 (5 bases). This receptor was identified in a person aged 18-65 years who received the Ad26.COV2.S COVID-19 vaccine or a placebo. The sequences come from peripheral blood, collected in a trial of Ad26.COV2.S vaccine versus placebo. CDR3 nucleotides: TGTGCCAGCAGCTTGGAGGCAGGGAACGAGCAGTACTTC. Amino acid sequence: CASSLEAGNEQYF.